A selection of T cell receptor beta chains follows, all from one sample in a study of cytomegalovirus exposure and HLA in healthy donors. The protocol was immunoSEQ multiplex PCR, while the TCRdb copy is restricted to in-frame clones and leaves out a portion. The sample contains some 250,000 clones, around 80% of which appear only once. Source material: PBMCs. These TCRs come from a woman aged 60 to 75 in good health and CMV-seropositive. CDR3s include the opening cysteine and the closing phenylalanine or tryptophan. A D gene is named only where the DNA matches it firmly. Clone size is not always given. Where it is, it says once, few, many or a class for expanded clones.

v_call: TRBV5-4
d_call: .
clone_size: once
j_call: TRBJ2-2
cdr3_aa: CASSLVPKTGELFF
cdr3_nt: TGTGCCAGCAGCTTGGTTCCAAAAACCGGGGAGCTGTTTTTT

v_call: TRBV18
d_call: TRBD2
clone_size: .
j_call: TRBJ2-1
cdr3_aa: CASSPASGPYNEQFF
cdr3_nt: TGTGCCAGCTCACCAGCTAGCGGACCCTACAATGAGCAGTTCTTC

v_call: TRBV7-3
d_call: TRBD2
clone_size: .
j_call: TRBJ2-7
cdr3_aa: CASSRGLGGEQYF
cdr3_nt: TGTGCCAGCAGCCGGGGACTGGGGGGGGAGCAGTACTTC

v_call: TRBV7-2
d_call: .
clone_size: .
j_call: TRBJ1-3
cdr3_aa: CASSYYLTGISGNTIYF
cdr3_nt: TGTGCCAGCAGCTACTACCTGACAGGAATCTCTGGAAACACCATATATTTT

v_call: TRBV5-1
d_call: TRBD1
clone_size: .
j_call: TRBJ2-2
cdr3_aa: CASGQGADTGELFF
cdr3_nt: TGCGCCAGCGGCCAGGGGGCCGACACCGGGGAGCTGTTTTTT

v_call: TRBV18
d_call: .
clone_size: .
j_call: TRBJ2-5
cdr3_aa: CASSPTNIQGQETQYF
cdr3_nt: TGTGCCAGCTCACCAACGAATATCCAGGGCCAAGAGACCCAGTACTTC

v_call: TRBV7-2
d_call: .
clone_size: .
j_call: TRBJ2-1
cdr3_aa: CASSLQNSYNEQFF
cdr3_nt: TGTGCCAGCAGCTTGCAGAACTCCTACAATGAGCAGTTCTTC

v_call: TRBV10-3
d_call: .
clone_size: .
j_call: TRBJ1-3
cdr3_aa: CAIRWRASGNTIYF
cdr3_nt: TGTGCCATCCGGTGGCGGGCCTCTGGAAACACCATATATTTT

v_call: TRBV7-9
d_call: .
clone_size: .
j_call: TRBJ1-1
cdr3_aa: CASSLSHGRTASWNTEAFF
cdr3_nt: TGTGCCAGCAGCTTATCACATGGCCGAACAGCTTCATGGAACACTGAAGCTTTCTTT

v_call: TRBV5-6
d_call: TRBD1
clone_size: .
j_call: TRBJ1-1
cdr3_aa: CASSLGGWLAFF
cdr3_nt: TGTGCCAGCAGCTTAGGGGGCTGGCTAGCTTTCTTT

v_call: TRBV5-6
d_call: TRBD1
clone_size: once
j_call: TRBJ1-4
cdr3_aa: CASSYWGQESEKLFF
cdr3_nt: TGTGCCAGCAGCTATTGGGGACAGGAGAGTGAAAAACTGTTTTTT

v_call: TRBV15
d_call: .
clone_size: once
j_call: TRBJ1-2
cdr3_aa: CATSRDWQGFGYGYTF
cdr3_nt: TGTGCCACCAGCAGAGATTGGCAGGGATTCGGCTATGGCTACACCTTC

v_call: TRBV13
d_call: .
clone_size: .
j_call: TRBJ2-2
cdr3_aa: CASSTRGKTKSGELFF
cdr3_nt: TGTGCCAGCAGCACCCGCGGGAAGACTAAGTCCGGGGAGCTGTTTTTT

v_call: TRBV15
d_call: .
clone_size: .
j_call: TRBJ2-2
cdr3_aa: CATSTRLGQNTGELFF
cdr3_nt: TGTGCCACCAGCACACGCCTGGGACAGAACACCGGGGAGCTGTTTTTT

v_call: TRBV9
d_call: .
clone_size: .
j_call: TRBJ1-3
cdr3_aa: CASSAGHHSGNTIYF
cdr3_nt: TGTGCCAGCAGCGCGGGACACCACTCTGGAAACACCATATATTTT

v_call: TRBV4-1
d_call: .
clone_size: .
j_call: TRBJ1-2
cdr3_aa: CASSQAQGYYGYTF
cdr3_nt: TGCGCCAGCAGCCAAGCGCAGGGGTACTATGGCTACACCTTC

v_call: TRBV28
d_call: .
clone_size: .
j_call: TRBJ1-1
cdr3_aa: CASSDNPGGDTEAFF
cdr3_nt: TGTGCCAGCAGTGACAACCCGGGGGGGGACACTGAAGCTTTCTTT

v_call: TRBV6-4
d_call: TRBD1
clone_size: .
j_call: TRBJ1-1
cdr3_aa: CASSDSDRGLRLSVVTEAFF
cdr3_nt: TGTGCCAGCAGTGACTCAGACAGGGGACTCAGGTTATCCGTCGTCACTGAAGCTTTCTTT

v_call: TRBV7-9
d_call: .
clone_size: .
j_call: TRBJ1-5
cdr3_aa: CASSFGQHSNQPQHF
cdr3_nt: TGTGCCAGCAGCTTTGGGCAGCATAGCAATCAGCCCCAGCATTTT

v_call: TRBV18
d_call: TRBD2
clone_size: .
j_call: TRBJ2-7
cdr3_aa: CASSPSSGSSYEQYF
cdr3_nt: TGTGCCAGCTCACCAAGTAGCGGGAGCTCCTACGAGCAGTACTTC

v_call: TRBV10-3
d_call: .
clone_size: .
j_call: TRBJ2-1
cdr3_aa: CAISRGNNEQFF
cdr3_nt: TGTGCCATCAGTCGCGGGAACAATGAGCAGTTCTTC

v_call: TRBV4-1
d_call: .
clone_size: .
j_call: TRBJ2-1
cdr3_aa: CASSPDIEQFF
cdr3_nt: TGCGCCAGCAGCCCTGACATCGAGCAGTTCTTC

v_call: TRBV9
d_call: .
clone_size: .
j_call: TRBJ1-5
cdr3_aa: CASSSTGQPNQPQHF
cdr3_nt: TGTGCCAGCAGCTCTACGGGACAACCTAATCAGCCCCAGCATTTT

v_call: TRBV5-6
d_call: TRBD1
clone_size: .
j_call: TRBJ2-7
cdr3_aa: CASSQAGQGVMQYF
cdr3_nt: TGTGCCAGCAGCCAGGCAGGACAGGGGGTTATGCAGTACTTC

v_call: TRBV4-1
d_call: TRBD2
clone_size: .
j_call: TRBJ2-7
cdr3_aa: CASSIDHTSGSYEQYF
cdr3_nt: TGCGCCAGCAGCATAGATCACACTAGCGGGTCCTACGAGCAGTACTTC

v_call: TRBV6-5
d_call: TRBD2
clone_size: .
j_call: TRBJ2-7
cdr3_aa: CASSGLAGEQYF
cdr3_nt: TGTGCCAGCAGTGGACTAGCAGGCGAGCAGTACTTC

v_call: TRBV10-3
d_call: TRBD2
clone_size: .
j_call: TRBJ2-1
cdr3_aa: CAISEAGVAYNEQFF
cdr3_nt: TGTGCCATCAGTGAAGCGGGAGTGGCCTACAATGAGCAGTTCTTC

v_call: TRBV27
d_call: .
clone_size: once
j_call: TRBJ2-3
cdr3_aa: CASSFMAGTDTQYF
cdr3_nt: TGTGCCAGCAGTTTCATGGCCGGCACAGATACGCAGTATTTT

v_call: TRBV7-9
d_call: .
clone_size: .
j_call: TRBJ1-3
cdr3_aa: CASSPPRAARGNTIYF
cdr3_nt: TGTGCCAGCAGCCCCCCCAGGGCTGCACGGGGAAACACCATATATTTT

v_call: TRBV9
d_call: .
clone_size: .
j_call: TRBJ2-1
cdr3_aa: CASSYDYSTSYNEQFF
cdr3_nt: TGTGCCAGCAGCTACGACTATTCAACCTCCTACAATGAGCAGTTCTTC

v_call: TRBV7-9
d_call: .
clone_size: .
j_call: TRBJ2-7
cdr3_aa: CAIPSGIGEQYF
cdr3_nt: TGTGCCATCCCCTCGGGAATTGGGGAGCAGTACTTC

v_call: TRBV6-1
d_call: TRBD1
clone_size: .
j_call: TRBJ2-1
cdr3_aa: CASSERQGSYNEQFF
cdr3_nt: TGTGCCAGCAGTGAAAGACAGGGGAGCTACAATGAGCAGTTCTTC

v_call: TRBV27
d_call: TRBD2
clone_size: .
j_call: TRBJ2-3
cdr3_aa: CASSFSGGDRGGQYF
cdr3_nt: TGTGCCAGCAGTTTTAGTGGGGGGGACCGGGGTGGGCAGTATTTT

v_call: TRBV5-1
d_call: .
clone_size: .
j_call: TRBJ2-7
cdr3_aa: CASSLEWAGSHEQYF
cdr3_nt: TGCGCCAGCAGCTTGGAGTGGGCAGGGTCCCACGAGCAGTACTTC

v_call: TRBV30
d_call: .
clone_size: .
j_call: TRBJ1-5
cdr3_aa: CAWSKTVNQPQHF
cdr3_nt: TGTGCCTGGAGTAAGACAGTCAATCAGCCCCAGCATTTT

v_call: TRBV2
d_call: .
clone_size: few
j_call: TRBJ2-5
cdr3_aa: CASSWDSETQYF
cdr3_nt: TGTGCCAGCAGTTGGGACTCGGAGACCCAGTACTTC

v_call: TRBV27
d_call: TRBD2
clone_size: .
j_call: TRBJ2-7
cdr3_aa: CASSPRGGDVYEQYF
cdr3_nt: TGTGCCAGCAGCCCCCGCGGGGGGGACGTCTACGAGCAGTACTTC

v_call: TRBV9
d_call: .
clone_size: .
j_call: TRBJ1-2
cdr3_aa: CASSGSRGENYGYTF
cdr3_nt: TGTGCCAGCAGCGGGTCAAGGGGTGAAAACTATGGCTACACCTTC

v_call: TRBV29-1
d_call: TRBD2
clone_size: once
j_call: TRBJ2-7
cdr3_aa: CSVGASGRTYEQYF
cdr3_nt: TGCAGCGTGGGTGCTAGCGGGAGGACCTACGAGCAGTACTTC

v_call: TRBV21-1
d_call: .
clone_size: .
j_call: TRBJ2-3
cdr3_aa: CASSKVAASRDTQYF
cdr3_nt: TGTGCCAGCAGCAAAGTTGCGGCCTCACGGGATACGCAGTATTTT

v_call: TRBV27
d_call: TRBD2
clone_size: .
j_call: TRBJ2-1
cdr3_aa: CASRAGGPYNEQFF
cdr3_nt: TGTGCCAGCAGAGCGGGAGGGCCCTACAATGAGCAGTTCTTC

v_call: TRBV25-1
d_call: TRBD1
clone_size: .
j_call: TRBJ2-7
cdr3_aa: CASSPGQIYEQYF
cdr3_nt: TGTGCCAGCAGTCCGGGACAGATCTACGAGCAGTACTTC

v_call: TRBV15
d_call: .
clone_size: once
j_call: TRBJ2-7
cdr3_aa: CATSRTGSTYEQYF
cdr3_nt: TGTGCCACCAGCAGGACAGGTTCAACCTACGAGCAGTACTTC

v_call: TRBV4-1
d_call: TRBD2
clone_size: .
j_call: TRBJ2-6
cdr3_aa: CASSQVGLAGAFTSGANVLTF
cdr3_nt: TGCGCCAGCAGCCAAGTCGGACTAGCGGGAGCCTTCACCTCTGGGGCCAACGTCCTGACTTTC

v_call: TRBV2
d_call: TRBD1
clone_size: .
j_call: TRBJ2-2
cdr3_aa: CASSGGQGGELFF
cdr3_nt: TGTGCCAGCAGTGGTGGACAGGGCGGGGAGCTGTTTTTT

v_call: TRBV7-2
d_call: TRBD2
clone_size: .
j_call: TRBJ2-5
cdr3_aa: CASSLRTSGRAGETQYF
cdr3_nt: TGTGCCAGCAGCTTACGGACTAGCGGGAGGGCCGGAGAGACCCAGTACTTC

v_call: TRBV6-6
d_call: .
clone_size: .
j_call: TRBJ1-1
cdr3_aa: CASSYSWTLNTEAFF
cdr3_nt: TGTGCCAGCAGTTACTCGTGGACATTGAACACTGAAGCTTTCTTT

v_call: TRBV5-4
d_call: .
clone_size: few
j_call: TRBJ1-6
cdr3_aa: CASSLVDRRNSPLHF
cdr3_nt: TGTGCCAGCAGCTTGGTAGACAGGCGGAATTCACCCCTCCACTTT